This T cell receptor beta chain originates from a study of T cell repertoires in cytomegalovirus infection. Study-wide background: Shared public TCR beta signatures pointed to both CMV infection and a matching HLA type.

Study-wide results and limits: HLA-C-restricted, CMV-specific TCR beta clonotypes were dominant ex vivo. Summed frequency of public TCR beta families distinguished CMV carriers with the relevant HLA.

From the reads, TCRdb called clonotypes with MiXCR, one entry per CDR3 protein. The table shows more than 300,000 distinct CDR3 sequences, with about 35% occurring only once. The CDR3 loop spans 16 amino acids. Germline V gene lookup returns CDR1 MNHEY and CDR2 SVGAGI. Trimming pared 5 bases from V and 0 bases from J, leaving 15 bases between. Only one count was recorded for this clonotype. What it binds is not known. The V call is TRBV6-5, the J call TRBJ2-3, with D perhaps TRBD2 (6 bases). The TCR comes from a human donor in good health (CMV status not recorded). Some clones in this sample may be carry-over from other donors' samples. This specimen was cultured PBMCs, taken from culture after CMV antigen stimulation. CDR3 in amino acids: CASSRGLPGSTDTQYF. As DNA, the CDR3 is TGTGCCAGCAGTCGGGGACTCCCCGGGAGCACAGATACGCAGTATTTT.